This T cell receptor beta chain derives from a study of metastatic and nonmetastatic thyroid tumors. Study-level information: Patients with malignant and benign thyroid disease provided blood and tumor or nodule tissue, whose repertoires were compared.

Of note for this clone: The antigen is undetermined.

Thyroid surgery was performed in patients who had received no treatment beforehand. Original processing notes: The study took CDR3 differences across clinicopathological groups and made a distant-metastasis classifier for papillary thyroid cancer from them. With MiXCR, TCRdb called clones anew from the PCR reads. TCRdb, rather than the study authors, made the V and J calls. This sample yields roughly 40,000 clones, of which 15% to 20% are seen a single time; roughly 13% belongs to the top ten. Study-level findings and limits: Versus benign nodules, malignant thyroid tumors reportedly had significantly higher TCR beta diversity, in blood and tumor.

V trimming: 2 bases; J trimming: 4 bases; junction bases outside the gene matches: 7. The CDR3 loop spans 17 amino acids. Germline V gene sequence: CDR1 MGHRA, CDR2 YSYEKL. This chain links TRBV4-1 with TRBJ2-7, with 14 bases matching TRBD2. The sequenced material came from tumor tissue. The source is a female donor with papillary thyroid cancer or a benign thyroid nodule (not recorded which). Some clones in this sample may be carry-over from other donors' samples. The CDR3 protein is CASSQIGTSGSAYEQYF. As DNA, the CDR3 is TGCGCCAGCAGCCAAATCGGGACTAGCGGGAGTGCTTACGAGCAGTACTTC.